The 20 T cell receptor beta chains presented below share a single source sample, sequenced in a study of blood T cells in healthy people across ages. For the second PCR, which ran for 7 to 11 cycles, a sample-barcoded 5' primer and a J-beta primer mix were used. TCRdb used MiXCR to reprocess the 5' RACE reads, holding one entry per CDR3 protein. Of around 1,000,000 distinct CDR3 sequences listed, more than 30% are singletons. The sequencing sample was made of blood. The origin of the receptors is a man younger than 35 in good health.

The chain combines TRBV20-1 with TRBJ2-1; TRBD2 aligns across 7 bases. The germline V gene has CDR1 DFQATT and CDR2 SNEGSKA (reference sequence). This CDR3 spans 14 amino acids. The junction had 6 bases not matched to a gene; V was cut back by 1 base and J by 6 bases. The chain's CDR3 is CSARGTRDFNEQFF. The DNA for the CDR3 is TGCAGTGCTAGAGGGACTAGAGATTTCAATGAGCAGTTCTTC.

The V and J genes are TRBV7-9 and TRBJ2-5, with D perhaps matching TRBD2 (6 bases). CDR3 size: 16 residues. CDR1 SEHNR and CDR2 FQNEAQ come from the germline V gene (reference sequence). V was clipped by 2 bases and J by 5 bases, with 18 bases between them. CDR3 loop: CASSLPWGSGPETQYF. The CDR3, as DNA: TGTGCCAGCAGCTTACCTTGGGGGAGCGGGCCTGAGACCCAGTACTTC.

This clonotype was seen more than once but under ten times. A much more abundant neighbour one base away suggests this may be a read error. This chain links TRBV12-3 or TRBV12-4 with TRBJ2-3, with TRBD2 matching 9 bases. CDR3 length: 15 amino acids. The V gene end was trimmed by 3 bases and the J gene end by 2 bases; junction bases not matched to a gene: 3. CDR3 residues: CASSFAGGPTDTQYF. The CDR3 bases are TGTGCCAGCAGTTTTGCGGGGGGGCCCACAGATACGCAGTATTTT.

The V and J genes are TRBV6-5 and TRBJ2-3; the match to TRBD2 covers 11 bases. Germline CDR1 is MNHEY and CDR2 is SVGAGI. V was clipped by 7 bases and J by 5 bases; unmatched bases: 11. The CDR3 covers 16 residues. Here the CDR3 reads CASIPSSGGLLDTQYF. The CDR3 DNA sequence: TGTGCCAGCATCCCCTCTAGCGGGGGGTTGTTAGATACGCAGTATTTT.

V usage is TRBV6-5 and J usage is TRBJ2-6, with unresolved D. Germline V gene lookup returns CDR1 MNHEY and CDR2 SVGAGI. The CDR3 has 15 amino acids. V was clipped by 2 bases and J by 0 bases, with 5 bases between them. CDR3 in DNA: TGTGCCAGCAGTTACGTGGACTCTGGGGCCAACGTCCTGACTTTC. Translated: CASSYVDSGANVLTF.

This chain connects TRBV20-1 to TRBJ2-5, with 8 nucleotides matching TRBD2. Germline lookup yields CDR1 DFQATT and CDR2 SNEGSKA (reference sequence). This CDR3 region has 15 residues. The J segment lost 2 bases and the V segment lost 6 bases, leaving 11 bases of the junction unmatched. CDR3 nucleotide sequence: TGCAGTGCAATAACGAGAGCGGGGGAACAAGAGACCCAGTACTTC. Amino acid sequence: CSAITRAGEQETQYF.

V and J are TRBV12-3 or TRBV12-4 and TRBJ1-5; D is unresolved. The CDR3 consists of 15 residues. V was clipped by 3 bases and J by 7 bases, with 16 bases between them. The CDR3 region has the DNA TGTGCCAGCAGTTTTGATGAGAACCCCGGGCAGCCCCAGCATTTT. Translation: CASSFDENPGQPQHF.

This clonotype was observed a single time. This could be a read error, since a much larger clone is one nucleotide away. The CDR3 sequence is CASSLATGSAGANVLTF. The CDR3, as DNA: TGCGCCAGCAGCCTTGCTACAGGCTCGGCTGGGGCCAACGTCCTGACTTTC. The V call is TRBV5-1, the J call TRBJ2-6; maybe TRBD1 (5 bases). With 4 bases removed from V and 2 bases from J, the gap between germline ends came to 16 bases. Germline-derived CDR1 and CDR2 are SGHRS and YFSETQ. The length of the CDR3 is 17 residues.

The chain employs TRBV6-1 and TRBJ2-7, with D unresolved. The CDR3 extends over 17 amino acids. Germline V gives CDR1 MNHNS, CDR2 SASEGT. Deletions cut 10 bases from V and 6 bases from J, with 31 bases between. The CDR3 loop is CATPVLLMGRRTCEQYF. CDR3 DNA sequence: TGTGCCACCCCAGTGTTGTTGATGGGCAGGCGGACCTGCGAGCAGTACTTC.

This clonotype has a handful of counts. The chain couples TRBV6-1 to TRBJ1-2; D might be TRBD1 (5 bases). Trimming took off 8 bases at V and 5 bases at J, with 18 bases between the two ends. The CDR3 is 14 amino acids. CDR1 and CDR2 from the germline V gene are MNHNS and SASEGT. The CDR3 loop is CASAQEVSWYGYTF. The CDR3 DNA follows: TGTGCCAGCGCACAGGAAGTATCTTGGTATGGCTACACCTTC.

The V call is TRBV6-6, the J call TRBJ1-1; D might be TRBD1 (5 bases). Germline V gene lookup returns CDR1 MNHNY and CDR2 SVGAGI (reference sequence). CDR3 length equals 13 residues. Trimming left V 5 bases short and J 3 bases short, with 10 bases between. In DNA form, the CDR3 reads TGTGCCAGCAGTAGCCGGGGCTACACTGAAGCTTTCTTT. Amino acids: CASSSRGYTEAFF.

The chain recombines TRBV10-3 with TRBJ1-1; D is uncertain. This CDR3 is built from 11 residues. Germline values: CDR1 ENHRY, CDR2 SYGVKD. Trimming stripped 6 bases from V and 5 bases from J, with 7 bases between. The CDR3 sequence: CAIREGTEAFF. The CDR3 bases are TGTGCCATCAGGGAGGGAACTGAAGCTTTCTTT.

The chain couples TRBV29-1 to TRBJ2-4, with TRBD2 matching 10 bases. With V trimmed by 5 bases and J by 0 bases, 13 bases remained unmatched. The germline V gene has CDR1 SQVTM and CDR2 ANQGSEA. The CDR3 has 18 residues. CDR3 nucleotide sequence: TGCAGCGTTAAACTGGGGACTAGCGCTGTACTAGCCAAAAACATTCAGTACTTC. Its translation is CSVKLGTSAVLAKNIQYF.

The CDR3 region has the DNA TGTGCCAGCAGCGTAGATTCCGGAGGGACCGGCTTTAACTATGGCTACACCTTC. It encodes CASSVDSGGTGFNYGYTF. The genes are TRBV9 and TRBJ1-2, with D perhaps TRBD1 (5 bases). This CDR3 spans 18 amino acids. V lost 0 bases to trimming and J lost 1 base, with 19 bases between them. CDR1 SGDLS and CDR2 YYNGEE come from the germline V gene.

V usage is TRBV10-3 and J usage is TRBJ1-2, with D perhaps TRBD1 (5 bases). V shed 6 bases and J shed 4 bases, with 9 bases lying between them. The CDR3 loop spans 12 amino acids. Per germline, CDR1 ENHRY and CDR2 SYGVKD. CDR3 sequence (DNA): TGTGCCATCAGCGGGGGTGGCTATGGCTACACCTTC. Its translation: CAISGGGYGYTF.

The chain recombines TRBV9 with TRBJ2-3; D may be TRBD2 (6 bases). Trimming left V 4 bases short and J 2 bases short, with 14 bases between. This CDR3 spans 15 amino acids. Germline V gives CDR1 SGDLS, CDR2 YYNGEE. The CDR3 here is CASSSGGGITDTQYF. CDR3 nucleotides: TGTGCCAGCAGCTCCGGTGGCGGGATCACAGATACGCAGTATTTT.

The rearrangement links TRBV11-2 to TRBJ2-5; TRBD1 might be the D (6 bases). V lost 0 bases, J lost 1 base, and 15 bases lay in between. The CDR3 sequence is 17 residues long. Germline CDR1 SGHAT, CDR2 FQNNGV. CDR3 bases: TGTGCCAGCAGCTTAGACCTATCCGGACAGCTCCAAGAGACCCAGTACTTC. Protein product: CASSLDLSGQLQETQYF.

In its sample, this clonotype was seen a few times. The CDR3 loop is CASSLALNRETQYF. The CDR3 DNA follows: TGTGCCAGCAGTTTAGCGCTAAACCGAGAGACCCAGTACTTC. The chain recombines TRBV12-3 or TRBV12-4 with TRBJ2-5; D remains unclear. V gave up 0 bases and J gave up 4 bases, with 9 bases separating them. CDR3 length: 14 amino acids.

There are a few counts of this clonotype. The J gene is TRBJ2-5, the V gene TRBV12-3 or TRBV12-4; either TRBD1 or TRBD2 may fit D (7 bases each). This CDR3 has 16 amino acids. Trimming cost V 7 bases and J 11 bases, with 29 bases left between them. CDR3 in amino acids: CASTPGPGGVYNEQYF. In DNA form, the CDR3 reads TGTGCCAGCACCCCAGGGCCAGGGGGGGTATACAATGAGCAGTACTTC.

The rearrangement links TRBV7-9 to TRBJ2-2; D ambiguous. Germline CDR1 and CDR2: SEHNR and FQNEAQ (reference sequence). Deletions cut 5 bases from V and 0 bases from J, with 13 bases between. The CDR3 is made up of 16 amino acids. The CDR3, as DNA: TGTGCCAGCAGCCCAGTCGGTAGGGCGAACACCGGGGAGCTGTTTTTT. Encoded protein: CASSPVGRANTGELFF.